Sequencing of this TCR beta chain was carried out in a study of technical replicates of blood from several donors. Here immunoSEQ multiplex PCR was the method, and the copy in TCRdb shows in-frame clones only, minus some. Of approximately 76,000 clones in the sample, 90% to 95% are singletons; the top ten hold around 0.24%. V lost 2 bases and J lost 7, with 14 bases in between. The CDR3 contains 14 residues. Per germline, CDR1 KGHSH and CDR2 LQKENI. The TCR originated in a human donor in good health. Material for sequencing was T cells isolated from PBMCs. The chain uses TRBV18 and TRBJ1-1, with no clear D. The CDR3 spells CASSPWEAEGEAFF. The CDR3, as DNA: TGTGCCAGCTCACCATGGGAGGCTGAAGGTGAAGCTTTCTTT.